The 23 T cell receptor beta chains reported below all come from one sample, sequenced in a study of shared clonotypes between healthy human individuals. Measured with immunoSEQ multiplex PCR; TCRdb has only the in-frame clones, and not every one. Here the sample spans over 800,000 clones, around 92% being singletons. In the naive CD8 group, cells lacked CD45RO and were positively selected for CCR7, so terminally differentiated effector memory CD45RA+ cells were left out. Sequencing was carried out using naive CD8+ T cells sorted from blood. These receptors all stem from a man aged 30 to 39 in good health.

The chain uses TRBV6-5 and TRBJ2-7, with 7 nucleotides matching TRBD1. Trimming removed 0 bases from V and 4 bases from J; junction bases left unmatched: 6. Germline assignment: CDR1 MNHEY and CDR2 SVGAGI. The CDR3 spans 15 residues. The CDR3 DNA is TGTGCCAGCAGTTACTCGGTCACAGGGGAATACGAGCAGTACTTC. It yields the protein CASSYSVTGEYEQYF.

The CDR3 sequence: CASSLATGNEQFF. CDR3 bases: TGTGCCAGCAGCTTAGCCACCGGAAATGAGCAGTTCTTC. The J gene is TRBJ2-1, the V gene TRBV7-6; D not certain. Looked up from germline, CDR1 is SGHVS and CDR2 is FNYEAQ. CDR3 length equals 13 residues. Deletions cut 0 bases from V and 7 bases from J, with 7 bases between.

This clone was detected only a few times. The chain links TRBV10-1 to TRBJ2-1; 8 bases are shared with TRBD2. The CDR3 has 15 residues. In germline, CDR1 is WNHNN, CDR2 SYGVQD (reference sequence). The J segment lost 6 bases and the V segment lost 3 bases, leaving 7 bases of the junction unmatched. The CDR3 DNA sequence: TGCGCCAGCAGTGATGCGGGAGGTTGGGGCAATGAGCAGTTCTTC. Encoded protein: CASSDAGGWGNEQFF.

The chain uses TRBV28 and TRBJ1-5; 7 nucleotides match TRBD1. Looked up from germline, CDR1 is MDHEN and CDR2 is SYDVKM. CDR3 length: 18 residues. J lost 6 bases, V lost 5 bases, and 19 bases had no gene match. The CDR3 spells CASSGGTLGQGVRQPQHF. The CDR3, as DNA: TGTGCCAGCAGTGGGGGGACCCTGGGGCAGGGGGTTCGTCAGCCCCAGCATTTT.

V and J are TRBV5-4 and TRBJ2-7; 8 bases are a match to TRBD1. V gave up 10 bases and J gave up 2 bases; unmatched junction bases: 8. CDR1 and CDR2 (germline): SGHNT, YYREEE (reference sequence). The CDR3 runs to 13 residues. CDR3 DNA sequence: TGTGCCTACAGCAGGGGGCCGGCCTACGAGCAGTACTTC. Its protein product is CAYSRGPAYEQYF.

V usage is TRBV7-2 and J usage is TRBJ2-1; possible D gene TRBD2, 6 bases. Germline V lookup: CDR1 SGHTA, CDR2 FQGNSA. V gave up 5 bases and J gave up 3 bases, with 14 bases separating them. The CDR3 is made up of 15 amino acids. The CDR3 is CASSPLGGGYNEQFF. DNA of the CDR3: TGTGCCAGCAGCCCTCTGGGGGGTGGCTACAATGAGCAGTTCTTC.

The gene calls are TRBV14 and TRBJ2-3; maybe TRBD2 (5 bases). The CDR3 loop spans 15 amino acids. Deletions cut 4 bases from V and 2 bases from J, with 13 bases between. In germline, CDR1 is SGHDN, CDR2 FVKESK. The CDR3 nucleotides are TGTGCCAGCAGCCCCCATCGGGGTCCCACAGATACGCAGTATTTT. This gives the protein CASSPHRGPTDTQYF.

This chain uses TRBV6-4 with TRBJ2-7; 9 bases are a match to TRBD2. There are 14 residues in the CDR3. Per the germline V gene, CDR1 is MRHNA and CDR2 is SNTAGT. The junction had 6 bases not matched to a gene; V was cut back by 6 bases and J by 3 bases. The chain's CDR3 is CASSLTSGNYEQYF. The CDR3 DNA reads as TGTGCCAGCAGCTTGACTAGCGGAAACTACGAGCAGTACTTC.

The gene calls are TRBV9 and TRBJ2-2, with D hard to call. The length of the CDR3 is 14 residues. CDR1 and CDR2 from the germline V gene are SGDLS and YYNGEE. Trimming removed 4 bases at V and 3 bases at J, with 10 bases between. CDR3 amino acids: CASSLPHDTGELFF. Here the CDR3 DNA reads TGTGCCAGCAGCTTACCACACGACACCGGGGAGCTGTTTTTT.

The gene calls are TRBV9 and TRBJ2-3; no reliable D call. The CDR3 is made up of 14 amino acids. Trimming cost V 3 bases and J 4 bases, with 12 bases left between them. Germline CDR1 is SGDLS and CDR2 is YYNGEE. CDR3 loop: CASSAGSVADTQYF. The CDR3 DNA reads as TGTGCCAGCAGCGCAGGTTCTGTCGCAGATACGCAGTATTTT.

The CDR3 spells CASRGNTEAFF. The CDR3 DNA follows: TGTGCCAGCAGGGGGAATACTGAAGCTTTCTTT. The chain is built from TRBV27 and TRBJ1-1; unclear D gene. V was shortened by 6 bases and J by 5 bases, with 7 bases between the two germline ends. Germline values: CDR1 MNHEY, CDR2 SMNVEV (reference sequence). The CDR3 extends over 11 amino acids.

The chain carries TRBV6-6 and TRBJ2-1, with 8 bases that match TRBD2. The CDR3 extends over 15 amino acids. The V gene end was trimmed by 4 bases and the J gene end by 3 bases; junction bases not matched to a gene: 5. The V gene's germline CDR1 is MNHNY and CDR2 SVGAGI (reference sequence). The CDR3 loop is CASSFWREDYNEQFF. The CDR3 DNA reads TGTGCCAGCAGTTTCTGGCGGGAGGACTACAATGAGCAGTTCTTC.

The chain uses TRBV23-1 and TRBJ2-7, with TRBD1 matching 7 bases. TRBV23-1 is an open reading frame whose function is uncertain. The ends lost 7 bases at V and 5 bases at J; junction bases unmatched: 14. The CDR3 sequence is 15 residues long. The CDR3 coding sequence is TGCGCCAGCACTTATAAAGGACAGGTGCACCACGAGCAGTACTTC. Protein sequence: CASTYKGQVHHEQYF.

The rearrangement uses TRBV4-3 and TRBJ1-1, with D perhaps TRBD1 (5 bases). The CDR3 loop spans 17 amino acids. CDR1 is LGHNA, CDR2 YSLEER, per germline. V was pared by 0 bases and J by 0 bases, with 14 bases between. The CDR3 is CASSQDLTDLVNTEAFF. CDR3 nucleotide sequence: TGCGCCAGCAGCCAAGATTTGACAGATCTTGTGAACACTGAAGCTTTCTTT.

This chain links TRBV7-9 with TRBJ2-7; D is possibly TRBD2 (6 bases). Germline V gene lookup returns CDR1 SEHNR and CDR2 FQNEAQ (reference sequence). The CDR3 sequence is 15 residues long. The germline V and J ends were trimmed by 5 bases and 1 base, with 15 bases remaining between them. The chain's CDR3 is CASSTPRDWSYEQYF. DNA for the CDR3: TGTGCCAGCAGCACACCTAGGGACTGGTCCTACGAGCAGTACTTC. The entire variable domain, with the rest obtained from reference TRBV7-9 and TRBJ2-7, is as follows: DTGVSQNPRHKITKRGQNVTFRCDPISEHNRLYWYRQTLGQGPEFLTYFQNEAQLEKSRLLSDRFSAERPKGSFSTLEIQRTEQGDSAMYLCASSTPRDWSYEQYFGPGTRLTVT.

This chain links TRBV5-6 with TRBJ2-2, with 9 bases identical to TRBD1. The CDR3 is 13 amino acids. Germline CDR1 SGHDT, CDR2 YYEEEE. Trimming cost V 7 bases and J 10 bases; bases outside gene matches: 8. CDR3 sequence: CASGQQGAEELFF. In nucleotides, the CDR3 is TGTGCCAGCGGTCAACAGGGGGCCGAGGAGCTGTTTTTT.

The J gene is TRBJ1-5, the V gene TRBV27, with TRBD1 identical over 8 bases. This CDR3 region has 14 residues. Germline CDR1 reads MNHEY; CDR2 reads SMNVEV (reference sequence). Trimming removed 5 bases from V and 7 bases from J; junction bases left unmatched: 7. This chain's CDR3 is CASSVGQGDQPQHF. The CDR3 DNA reads TGTGCCAGCAGTGTAGGACAGGGAGACCAGCCCCAGCATTTT.

Details on this clone: A far larger clone differs by one base, so this is likely a read error. The gene calls are TRBV28 and TRBJ2-1, with D possibly TRBD2 on 5 matching bases. Trimming took off 6 bases at V and 8 bases at J, with 14 bases between the two ends. CDR3 length: 13 amino acids. Germline CDR1 reads MDHEN; CDR2 reads SYDVKM. The CDR3 nucleotides are TGTGCCAGCAGGACCCCACGGGGTGATGAGCAGTTCTTC. It specifies CASRTPRGDEQFF.

The chain joins TRBV7-9 to TRBJ2-1; D possibly corresponds to TRBD1 (6 bases). Trimming left V 1 base short and J 7 bases short, with 11 bases between. This CDR3 region has 14 residues. Germline lookup yields CDR1 SEHNR and CDR2 FQNEAQ (reference sequence). DNA of the CDR3: TGTGCCAGCAGCTTAGAGGACAGAGGAAATGAGCAGTTCTTC. Its translation is CASSLEDRGNEQFF.

The rearrangement uses TRBV11-2 and TRBJ2-1; D unclear. CDR3 size: 12 residues. Per the germline V gene, CDR1 is SGHAT and CDR2 is FQNNGV. V was pared by 0 bases and J by 13 bases, with 10 bases between. CDR3 loop: CASSLEGLLQFF. The CDR3 DNA reads TGTGCCAGCAGCTTAGAGGGCTTGCTTCAGTTCTTC.

This chain joins TRBV14 and TRBJ2-3, with 11 bases aligning to TRBD2. CDR1 is SGHDN and CDR2 is FVKESK in the germline V gene. V lost 1 base, J lost 4 bases, and 10 bases stayed unmatched. This CDR3 contains 18 residues. The CDR3 DNA is TGTGCCAGCAGCCAAGGACTAGCGGGAAGTGGTTGGGCAGATACGCAGTATTTT. Translation gives CASSQGLAGSGWADTQYF.

This chain connects TRBV7-2 to TRBJ2-7; TRBD1 matches at 9 bases. CDR1 is SGHTA, CDR2 FQGNSA, per germline. V lost 5 bases and J lost 2; bases outside the gene matches: 4. This CDR3 is built from 14 residues. For the CDR3, the DNA is TGTGCCAGCAGCCCCGGGACAGGGCCCTACGAGCAGTACTTC. It specifies CASSPGTGPYEQYF.

Regarding this clone: This same CDR3 is encoded by further DNA sequences in the sample. The genes are TRBV28 and TRBJ2-7; D is ambiguous. V lost 5 bases to trimming and J lost 0 bases, with 5 bases between them. The CDR3 length is 12 residues. Germline V CDR1 and CDR2: MDHEN, SYDVKM. The CDR3 nucleotides read TGTGCCAGCAGTCTCGCCTCCTACGAGCAGTACTTC. Encoded protein: CASSLASYEQYF.